The 15 T cell receptor beta chains given below trace back to one sample, sequenced in a study of cytomegalovirus exposure and HLA in healthy donors. In the PCR, 60 Vbeta and 13 Jbeta primers were used. The repertoire was sequenced with immunoSEQ multiplex PCR; TCRdb's copy has only in-frame clones and lacks some. The sample lists under 200,000 clones; 80% to 90% were seen once. The sequencing sample was made of PBMCs. The receptors were sampled from a woman under 30 in good health and CMV-seronegative.

V usage is TRBV10-2 and J usage is TRBJ1-1; the match to TRBD1 covers 8 bases. From germline, CDR1 is WSHSY and CDR2 SAAADI. The V gene end was trimmed by 3 bases and the J gene end by 5 bases; junction bases not matched to a gene: 5. The length of the CDR3 is 14 residues. The CDR3 DNA reads TGCGCCAGCAGTGAAACCGGGACAGGAACTGAAGCTTTCTTT. It translates to CASSETGTGTEAFF.

The chain employs TRBV2 and TRBJ1-2; TRBD1 aligns across 8 bases. Germline-derived CDR1 and CDR2 are SNHLY and FYNNEI. The CDR3 has 13 amino acids. V lost 6 bases, J lost 3 bases, and 3 bases stayed unmatched. As DNA, the CDR3 is TGTGCCAGCAGGGGGGACAGGTACTATGGCTACACCTTC. Protein sequence: CASRGDRYYGYTF.

This clone showed up just a few times. The final CDR3 position lacks the conserved phenylalanine or tryptophan, pointing to a likely read error. The DNA is omitted, as the CDR3 cannot be located on it reliably, and the CDR3 follows TCRdb's listing. The chain combines TRBV28 with TRBJ1-2; TRBD1 was called by the table and not checked on the DNA. Looked up from germline, CDR1 is MDHEN and CDR2 is SYDVKM. The CDR3 has 13 amino acids, counting both end residues. CDR3 in amino acids: CASSFHPDRVTFL.

This clone was detected only once. The chain has TRBV11-3 and TRBJ2-7; 10 bases are a match to TRBD1. The germline V gene encodes CDR1 SGHNT and CDR2 YENEEA. V gave up 5 bases and J gave up 4 bases; unmatched junction bases: 23. The CDR3 has 20 amino acids. CDR3 protein: CASSLFSGTGVTLAPYEQYF. DNA for the CDR3: TGTGCCAGCAGCCTATTTTCCGGGACAGGGGTTACCCTTGCCCCTTACGAGCAGTACTTC. Full variable domain (rest looked up from reference TRBV11-3 and TRBJ2-7): EAGVVQSPRYKIIEKKQPVAFWCNPISGHNTLYWYLQNLGQGPELLIRYENEEAVDDSQLPKDRFSAERLKGVDSTLKIQPAELGDSAVYLCASSLFSGTGVTLAPYEQYFGPGTRLTVT.

V gene TRBV19 combines with J gene TRBJ1-3; 8 bases map to TRBD1. This CDR3 region has 14 residues. CDR1 is LNHDA and CDR2 is SQIVND in the germline V gene (reference sequence). The ends lost 7 bases at V and 4 bases at J; junction bases unmatched: 6. CDR3 amino acids: CASTAGGAGNTIYF. Written as DNA, the CDR3 is TGTGCCAGTACCGCAGGGGGCGCAGGAAACACCATATATTTT.

In its sample, this clone was seen once. This chain joins TRBV28 and TRBJ2-2; 12 bases map to TRBD1. The CDR3 loop spans 14 amino acids. Losses at the gene ends were 8 bases for V and 4 bases for J; bases not matched to a gene: 2. The germline CDR1 and CDR2 sequences are MDHEN and SYDVKM. CDR3 nucleotide sequence: TGTGCCAGCTTGGGACAGGGGGCCACCGGGGAGCTGTTTTTT. Its translation: CASLGQGATGELFF.

The V call is TRBV19, the J call TRBJ1-2; D might be TRBD1 (6 bases). This CDR3 spans 14 amino acids. The V end lost 3 bases, the J end lost 3 bases, and 11 bases lay between the germline ends. The V gene's germline CDR1 is LNHDA and CDR2 SQIVND (reference sequence). In DNA form, the CDR3 reads TGTGCCAGTAGTATTAGTGCAGGGGACTATGGCTACACCTTC. Translating gives CASSISAGDYGYTF. The variable domain in full, with the rest retrieved from reference TRBV19 and TRBJ1-2, is DGGITQSPKYLFRKEGQNVTLSCEQNLNHDAMYWYRQDPGQGLRLIYYSQIVNDFQKGDIAEGYSVSREKKESFPLTVTSAQKNPTAFYLCASSISAGDYGYTFGSGTRLTVV.

A note on this clone: Other DNA sequences from this sample encode an identical CDR3 as well. The rearrangement joins TRBV7-9 to TRBJ1-1; TRBD1 matches at 7 bases. V shed 1 base, J shed 0 bases, and the junction held 2 bases outside the gene matches. There are 15 residues in the CDR3. Germline V gene data show CDR1 as SEHNR and CDR2 as FQNEAQ (reference sequence). Here the CDR3 DNA reads TGTGCCAGCAGCTTAGGGGACAGAGTGAACACTGAAGCTTTCTTT. It codes for CASSLGDRVNTEAFF. The whole variable domain, remainder taken from reference TRBV7-9 and TRBJ1-1, is DTGVSQNPRHKITKRGQNVTFRCDPISEHNRLYWYRQTLGQGPEFLTYFQNEAQLEKSRLLSDRFSAERPKGSFSTLEIQRTEQGDSAMYLCASSLGDRVNTEAFFGQGTRLTVV.

Concerning this clone itself: Other DNA sequences in this sample translate to the same CDR3. The chain carries TRBV5-1 and TRBJ2-7; TRBD2 is a possible D gene (5 bases). V was shortened by 4 bases and J by 0 bases, with 14 bases between the two germline ends. Per the germline V gene, CDR1 is SGHRS and CDR2 is YFSETQ. CDR3 length equals 15 residues. This chain's CDR3 is CASSLPSGGSYEQYF. In DNA, the CDR3 is TGCGCCAGCAGCCTCCCCAGCGGAGGCTCCTACGAGCAGTACTTC.

This chain uses TRBV7-9 with TRBJ1-1; 7 positions agree with TRBD1. Trimming removed 5 bases from V and 1 base from J; junction bases left unmatched: 7. Per germline, CDR1 SEHNR and CDR2 FQNEAQ (reference sequence). The CDR3 is 15 residues long. CDR3 amino acids: CASSDTRGANTEAFF. Here the CDR3 DNA reads TGTGCCAGCAGCGACACCAGGGGGGCGAACACTGAAGCTTTCTTT.

This clone appeared a few times. V usage is TRBV19 and J usage is TRBJ1-4; D gene ambiguous. The CDR3 runs to 14 residues. Germline-derived CDR1 and CDR2 are LNHDA and SQIVND (reference sequence). Deletions cut 8 bases from V and 0 bases from J, with 10 bases between. The CDR3 here is CASAVSATNEKLFF. The CDR3 nucleotides read TGTGCCAGTGCCGTCAGTGCAACTAATGAAAAACTGTTTTTT. The variable domain in full, completed from reference TRBV19 and TRBJ1-4, reads DGGITQSPKYLFRKEGQNVTLSCEQNLNHDAMYWYRQDPGQGLRLIYYSQIVNDFQKGDIAEGYSVSREKKESFPLTVTSAQKNPTAFYLCASAVSATNEKLFFGSGTQLSVL.

The chain has TRBV11-3 and TRBJ1-3; D not certain. The CDR3 loop spans 19 amino acids. Trimming stripped 0 bases from V and 0 bases from J, with 18 bases between. Germline CDR1 SGHNT, CDR2 YENEEA. CDR3 amino acids: CASSLEGSRGRSSGNTIYF. CDR3 DNA sequence: TGTGCCAGCAGCTTAGAAGGGAGTCGTGGACGAAGCTCTGGAAACACCATATATTTT.

The chain joins TRBV4-1 to TRBJ2-1, with 7 bases aligning to TRBD2. The length of the CDR3 is 15 residues. The junction had 3 bases not matched to a gene; V was cut back by 1 base and J by 3 bases. Germline-derived CDR1 and CDR2 are MGHRA and YSYEKL. The DNA for the CDR3 is TGCGCCAGCAGCCAAGTTAGGACTAGCTACAATGAGCAGTTCTTC. Its translation is CASSQVRTSYNEQFF.

The V call is TRBV7-3, the J call TRBJ2-3; 9 bases agree with TRBD1. Trimming removed 5 bases from V and 4 bases from J; junction bases left unmatched: 13. The germline gives CDR1 SGHTA, CDR2 FQGTGA. The CDR3 is 17 amino acids. CDR3 nucleotide sequence: TGTGCCAGCAGCATCATCCCGGGACAGGGAGCCGCAGATACGCAGTATTTT. Its protein is CASSIIPGQGAADTQYF.

The rearrangement links TRBV21-1 to TRBJ1-2; TRBD1 reflects the table's D call only, with no check against the DNA. TRBV21-1 corresponds to a pseudogene. The CDR3 is made up of 14 amino acids. The CDR3 reads CASSRPDINYGYTF. The CDR3 region has the DNA TGTGCCAGCAGCAGACCAGACATTAACTATGGCTACACCTTC.